The 13 T cell receptor beta chains below come from one sample, sequenced in a study of blood T cell repertoires in COVID-19. Profiled with immunoSEQ multiplex PCR; TCRdb holds only in-frame clones, not every one. This sample carries approximately 35,000 clones, 88% of them seen once, and the ten largest clones take 11% to 15%. Sequencing was carried out using peripheral blood. Source of these receptors: a man aged 55-75 years with active COVID-19.

V is TRBV7-6 and J is TRBJ2-2, with D tentatively TRBD1 (5 bases). The CDR3 covers 12 residues. Trimming cost V 5 bases and J 8 bases, with 9 bases left between them. The germline gives CDR1 SGHVS, CDR2 FNYEAQ. This CDR3 reads CASSPNRGELFF. The DNA for the CDR3 is TGTGCCAGCAGCCCAAACAGGGGGGAGCTGTTTTTT. Combining the CDR3 with reference TRBV7-6 and TRBJ2-2 gives the whole variable domain GAGVSQSPRYKVTKRGQDVALRCDPISGHVSLYWYRQALGQGPEFLTYFNYEAQQDKSGLPNDRFSAERPEGSISTLTIQRTEQRDSAMYRCASSPNRGELFFGEGSRLTVL.

The rearrangement joins TRBV28 to TRBJ2-6, with 9 bases fitting TRBD1. Trimming cost V 3 bases and J 0 bases; bases outside gene matches: 6. This CDR3 region has 18 residues. Germline V gene sequence: CDR1 MDHEN, CDR2 SYDVKM. The CDR3 here is CASSFAGTGISGANVLTF. In DNA, the CDR3 is TGTGCCAGCAGTTTTGCCGGGACAGGGATCTCTGGGGCCAACGTCCTGACTTTC.

The sample holds one count of this clone. This sequence joins TRBV10-1 and TRBJ1-3; maybe TRBD1 (6 bases). Germline loops: CDR1 WNHNN, CDR2 SYGVQD (reference sequence). The CDR3 is made up of 15 amino acids. V was trimmed by 0 bases and J by 4 bases, leaving 10 bases between them. This CDR3 reads CASSESTGSGNTIYF. In DNA, the CDR3 is TGCGCCAGCAGTGAGTCAACAGGGTCCGGAAACACCATATATTTT.

V is TRBV27 and J is TRBJ1-6, with 7 positions matching TRBD1. The germline V gene has CDR1 MNHEY and CDR2 SMNVEV (reference sequence). This CDR3 spans 14 amino acids. V trimming: 5 bases; J trimming: 11 bases; junction bases outside the gene matches: 9. The CDR3 region is CASSRRPGGTPLHF. CDR3 sequence (DNA): TGTGCCAGCAGTCGGAGGCCAGGGGGGACACCCCTCCACTTT.

This rearrangement joins TRBV14 to TRBJ2-7, with 10 bases identical to TRBD2. Germline assignment: CDR1 SGHDN and CDR2 FVKESK. V gave up 2 bases and J gave up 0 bases; unmatched junction bases: 4. The CDR3 has 16 amino acids. CDR3 coding DNA: TGTGCCAGCAGCCAACAAAGCGGGAGGGGCTCCTACGAGCAGTACTTC. This sequence encodes CASSQQSGRGSYEQYF. The full variable domain, with the rest looked up from reference TRBV14 and TRBJ2-7, is EAGVTQFPSHSVIEKGQTVTLRCDPISGHDNLYWYRRVMGKEIKFLLHFVKESKQDESGMPNNRFLAERTGGTYSTLKVQPAELEDSGVYFCASSQQSGRGSYEQYFGPGTRLTVT.

The rearrangement uses TRBV3-1 (or the pseudogene TRBV3-2) and TRBJ2-1; TRBD1 might be the D (5 bases). This CDR3 spans 12 amino acids. V lost 1 base and J lost 10, with 8 bases in between. CDR1 is LGHDT, CDR2 YNNKEL, per germline (reference sequence). The DNA of the CDR3 is TGTGCCAGCAGCCAAGTTCAGGGCGAGCAGTTCTTC. It is translated as CASSQVQGEQFF.

V is TRBV6-6 and J is TRBJ1-2; possible D gene TRBD1, 6 bases. Germline-derived CDR1 and CDR2 are MNHNY and SVGAGI (reference sequence). Between the trimmed V and J ends, which lost 6 bases and 4 bases, there was a span of 18 bases. The CDR3 runs 15 residues. CDR3 loop: CASSPRDGTIYGYTF. The CDR3 DNA is TGTGCCAGCAGCCCAAGGGACGGGACAATCTATGGCTACACCTTC.

The chain has TRBV28 and TRBJ2-5; a weak D match, TRBD2 (7 bases). Looked up from germline, CDR1 is MDHEN and CDR2 is SYDVKM. This CDR3 region has 16 residues. Trimming pared 6 bases from V and 2 bases from J, leaving 19 bases between. The CDR3 nucleotides read TGTGCCAGCAGCCCCGGGGGGCGGGCCCTACAAGAGACCCAGTACTTC. Translation: CASSPGGRALQETQYF.

The chain links TRBV7-8 to TRBJ1-4; D is unclear. V lost 5 bases and J 5 bases, leaving 15 bases between the germline ends. The CDR3 totals 15 residues. Germline CDR1 reads SGHVS; CDR2 reads FQNEAQ. CDR3 DNA sequence: TGTGCCAGCAGCCATGGGCCACAGCCAAATGAAAAACTGTTTTTT. Protein sequence: CASSHGPQPNEKLFF.

This chain links TRBV3-1 (or the pseudogene TRBV3-2) with TRBJ1-6; no definite D call. Trimming shortened V by 0 bases and J by 11 bases, and 20 bases separated the two germline ends. This CDR3 is 17 amino acids long. Looked up from germline, CDR1 is LGHDT and CDR2 is YNNKEL (reference sequence). The CDR3 nucleotides are TGTGCCAGCAGCCAAGATGCAGGCGGTCCGCGGGGTGCACCCCTCCACTTT. This encodes CASSQDAGGPRGAPLHF.

The chain is built from TRBV5-6 and TRBJ2-7, with TRBD2 as a possible D gene (6 bases). Per the germline V gene, CDR1 is SGHDT and CDR2 is YYEEEE. Trimming removed 0 bases from V and 0 bases from J, with 7 bases in between. The CDR3 is 14 residues long. The CDR3 loop reads CASSLEGGSYEQYF. DNA of the CDR3: TGTGCCAGCAGCTTGGAGGGAGGCTCCTACGAGCAGTACTTC.

The genes are TRBV30 and TRBJ1-2; the D gene is possibly TRBD1 (6 bases). Deletions cut 2 bases from V and 3 bases from J, with 13 bases between. Germline V gene lookup returns CDR1 GTSNPN and CDR2 SVGIG (reference sequence). The CDR3 loop spans 14 amino acids. The CDR3: CAWSKLGADYGYTF. The CDR3 DNA follows: TGTGCCTGGAGTAAACTGGGGGCGGACTATGGCTACACCTTC. The full variable domain, in which reference TRBV30 and TRBJ1-2 provide the parts outside the CDR3, is SQTIHQWPATLVQPVGSPLSLECTVEGTSNPNLYWYRQAAGRGLQLLFYSVGIGQISSEVPQNLSASRPQDRQFILSSKKLLLSDSGFYLCAWSKLGADYGYTFGSGTRLTVV.

V usage is TRBV2 and J usage is TRBJ2-7; 10 bases align to TRBD1. Trimming at V came to 6 bases and at J to 0 bases, leaving 2 bases not matched to a gene. The germline gives CDR1 SNHLY, CDR2 FYNNEI. CDR3 length: 14 amino acids. CDR3: CASRGQGSSYEQYF. In DNA form, the CDR3 reads TGTGCCAGCAGGGGACAGGGGAGCTCCTACGAGCAGTACTTC.